This T cell receptor (beta chain) was captured by sequencing in a study of regulatory T cells in long-lasting Graves disease. Noted time point: newly diagnosed GD, antithyroid drugs for less than 3 months. Preparation of the TCR library used RNA extracted from PBMCs. CDR1 and CDR2 from the germline V gene are MNHEY and SMNVEV (reference sequence). This CDR3 is built from 16 residues. Trimming shortened V by 10 bases and J by 1 base, and 20 bases separated the two germline ends. In this sample, this clonotype turned up a few times. Library construction for TCR beta used iRepertoire HTBI primers and Arm-PCR of CDR3 regions. TCRdb itself ran the multiplex PCR reads through MiXCR, one entry per CDR3 protein. This table holds some 460,000 distinct CDR3 sequences, about 16% found once. This same sample was also taken into another study, of T cells in Graves' hyperthyroidism and ophthalmopathy.

This TCR came from a man aged 40-49 years with Graves disease. The material sequenced was peripheral blood mononuclear cells (PBMCs), taken at new diagnosis, from a patient treated with antithyroid drugs. The gene calls are TRBV27 and TRBJ2-1, with TRBD2 as a possible D gene (6 bases). The CDR3 loop reads CATAGSLAASYNEQFF. The CDR3 DNA reads TGTGCCACAGCAGGATCCTTAGCGGCTTCCTACAATGAGCAGTTCTTC.